Listed here are 20 T cell receptor beta chains from one sample, sequenced in a study of blood T cell repertoires in COVID-19. Profiling relied on immunoSEQ multiplex PCR, and the TCRdb table lists in-frame clones only, not all of them. The table has some 200,000 clones, approximately 84% seen once. The sequenced sample was peripheral blood. All receptors derive from a human donor with acute or convalescent COVID-19. The donor label of this sample is uncertain.

The sample holds one count of this clone. The chain has TRBV6-5 and TRBJ2-2; the D gene is possibly TRBD2 (5 bases). Looked up from germline, CDR1 is MNHEY and CDR2 is SVGAGI. The CDR3 spans 14 residues. Trimming left V 10 bases short and J 6 bases short, with 18 bases between. Here the CDR3 reads CANVPGKPPGELFF. CDR3 nucleotides: TGTGCCAACGTCCCCGGGAAACCCCCCGGGGAGCTGTTTTTT.

This clone occurred once. The chain has TRBV6-1 and TRBJ2-7; D is unclear. V was pared by 2 bases and J by 7 bases, with 6 bases between. The CDR3 extends over 11 amino acids. Germline V gives CDR1 MNHNS, CDR2 SASEGT. Here the CDR3 DNA reads TGTGCCAGCAGTGAACGGTGGGAGCAGTACTTC. It specifies CASSERWEQYF.

The V call is TRBV6-1, the J call TRBJ1-1; D possibly corresponds to TRBD1 (6 bases). This CDR3 spans 14 amino acids. Looked up from germline, CDR1 is MNHNS and CDR2 is SASEGT. The V gene lost 1 base and the J gene lost 2 bases, with 8 bases spanning the gap. CDR3 residues: CASSEGGLNTEAFF. CDR3 bases: TGTGCCAGCAGTGAAGGGGGGCTTAACACTGAAGCTTTCTTT.

This clone was counted only a few times. This rearrangement joins TRBV15 to TRBJ1-3; 9 bases map to TRBD1. The junction had 5 bases not matched to a gene; V was cut back by 3 bases and J by 2 bases. This CDR3 contains 16 residues. The germline V gene has CDR1 LNHNV and CDR2 YYDKDF (reference sequence). CDR3 nucleotides: TGTGCCACCAGCAGGCCGGGACAGGGAGCTGGAAACACCATATATTTT. It yields the protein CATSRPGQGAGNTIYF.

The rearrangement joins TRBV5-1 to TRBJ2-1; no definite D call. Germline assignment: CDR1 SGHRS and CDR2 YFSETQ. The V gene lost 3 bases and the J gene lost 0 bases, with 13 bases spanning the gap. The CDR3 is 16 amino acids. CDR3 nucleotide sequence: TGCGCCAGCAGCTCCCAGGCGTCCAGCTCCTACAATGAGCAGTTCTTC. This translates into CASSSQASSSYNEQFF.

The CDR3 sequence: CASSQGFDYEQYF. CDR3 sequence (DNA): TGTGCCAGCAGTCAGGGGTTTGACTACGAGCAGTACTTC. The chain joins TRBV6-6 to TRBJ2-7, with D perhaps TRBD1 (6 bases). V lost 5 bases and J lost 3, with 11 bases in between. The germline V gene encodes CDR1 MNHNY and CDR2 SVGAGI (reference sequence). The CDR3 is made up of 13 amino acids.

The rearrangement joins TRBV11-3 to TRBJ1-2; D is perhaps TRBD1 (5 bases). The CDR3 extends over 13 amino acids. The V gene lost 0 bases and the J gene lost 8 bases, with 10 bases spanning the gap. Germline V gene lookup returns CDR1 SGHNT and CDR2 YENEEA. CDR3 sequence reads: CASSLDEGAGYTF. The CDR3 DNA reads TGTGCCAGCAGCTTAGATGAAGGGGCAGGCTACACCTTC. Drawing the rest from reference TRBV11-3 and TRBJ1-2, the complete variable domain is EAGVVQSPRYKIIEKKQPVAFWCNPISGHNTLYWYLQNLGQGPELLIRYENEEAVDDSQLPKDRFSAERLKGVDSTLKIQPAELGDSAVYLCASSLDEGAGYTFGSGTRLTVV.

The chain uses TRBV27 and TRBJ2-7, with TRBD2 as a possible D gene (6 bases). The CDR3 extends over 16 amino acids. Germline V CDR1 and CDR2: MNHEY, SMNVEV (reference sequence). Trimming removed 4 bases from V and 1 base from J, with 17 bases in between. This CDR3 reads CASSSMAGGKSYEQYF. The CDR3 region has the DNA TGTGCCAGCAGTTCTATGGCGGGCGGGAAGTCCTACGAGCAGTACTTC.

The gene calls are TRBV6-6 and TRBJ2-6; TRBD1 agrees at 10 bases. This CDR3 is 19 amino acids long. The germline V gene has CDR1 MNHNY and CDR2 SVGAGI (reference sequence). After removal of 5 bases from V and 2 bases from J, the junction contained 12 bases not matched to a gene. DNA of the CDR3: TGTGCCAGCAGTCTCCGGGACAGGGGATTTTCGGCTGGGGCCAACGTCCTGACTTTC. Amino acid sequence: CASSLRDRGFSAGANVLTF.

The CDR3 region is CASSSAWTGTGELFF. CDR3 coding DNA: TGTGCCAGCAGCTCCGCCTGGACAGGGACCGGGGAGCTGTTTTTT. The chain recombines TRBV13 with TRBJ2-2; 8 bases are shared with TRBD1. This CDR3 has 15 residues. V lost 4 bases, J lost 5 bases, and 6 bases stayed unmatched. The germline V gene has CDR1 PRHDT and CDR2 FYEKMQ (reference sequence).

The chain uses TRBV5-1 and TRBJ1-2; maybe TRBD1 (6 bases). V lost 5 bases, J lost 3 bases, and 23 bases lay in between. The CDR3 sequence is 17 residues long. Germline assignment: CDR1 SGHRS and CDR2 YFSETQ. The CDR3 protein is CASRTGTSGRMDYGYTF. CDR3 nucleotides: TGCGCCAGCAGAACCGGGACAAGCGGACGTATGGACTATGGCTACACCTTC.

The V gene is TRBV19, the J gene TRBJ2-4, with TRBD1 identical over 10 bases. Per germline, CDR1 LNHDA and CDR2 SQIVND (reference sequence). CDR3 length: 15 residues. Trimming cost V 5 bases and J 4 bases; bases outside gene matches: 5. The CDR3 loop is CASSPWTGGKNIQYF. The CDR3 DNA reads TGTGCCAGTAGTCCCTGGACAGGGGGAAAAAACATTCAGTACTTC. Using reference TRBV19 and TRBJ2-4 for the parts outside the CDR3, the full variable domain is DGGITQSPKYLFRKEGQNVTLSCEQNLNHDAMYWYRQDPGQGLRLIYYSQIVNDFQKGDIAEGYSVSREKKESFPLTVTSAQKNPTAFYLCASSPWTGGKNIQYFGAGTRLSVL.

This sequence joins TRBV5-5 and TRBJ1-2, with TRBD1 identical over 8 bases. Germline CDR1 reads SGHKS; CDR2 reads YYEKEE (reference sequence). This CDR3 has 14 amino acids. Unmatched junction bases numbered 6, after V lost 4 bases and J lost 4 bases. CDR3 in DNA: TGTGCCAGCAGCACCGGACAGGGAGTCTATGGCTACACCTTC. This codes for CASSTGQGVYGYTF.

This chain joins TRBV9 and TRBJ2-7; no reliable D call. From germline, CDR1 is SGDLS and CDR2 YYNGEE. This CDR3 comprises 13 residues. V shed 2 bases and J shed 2 bases, with 8 bases lying between them. The CDR3, as DNA: TGTGCCAGCAGCGTGGGCCCAACCTACGAGCAGTACTTC. Its protein product is CASSVGPTYEQYF.

The chain carries TRBV5-4 and TRBJ1-3; 7 bases are a match to TRBD1. CDR3 length: 16 residues. Germline CDR1 reads SGHNT; CDR2 reads YYREEE (reference sequence). The J segment lost 0 bases and the V segment lost 3 bases, leaving 6 bases of the junction unmatched. Here the CDR3 reads CASSSLGGASGNTIYF. In DNA, the CDR3 is TGTGCCAGCAGCTCACTAGGGGGCGCCTCTGGAAACACCATATATTTT. The full variable domain, rest sourced from reference TRBV5-4 and TRBJ1-3, is ETGVTQSPTHLIKTRGQQVTLRCSSQSGHNTVSWYQQALGQGPQFIFQYYREEENGRGNFPPRFSGLQFPNYSSELNVNALELDDSALYLCASSSLGGASGNTIYFGEGSWLTVV.

This sequence joins TRBV5-1 and TRBJ2-2, with D maybe TRBD1 (7 bases). Deletions cut 1 base from V and 4 bases from J, with 14 bases between. This CDR3 region has 16 residues. Per germline, CDR1 SGHRS and CDR2 YFSETQ. The DNA of the CDR3 is TGCGCCAGCAGCTTGTCGGGCAGGGGGGCCACCGGGGAGCTGTTTTTT. It translates to CASSLSGRGATGELFF. The full variable domain, rest sourced from reference TRBV5-1 and TRBJ2-2, is KAGVTQTPRYLIKTRGQQVTLSCSPISGHRSVSWYQQTPGQGLQFLFEYFSETQRNKGNFPGRFSGRQFSNSRSEMNVSTLELGDSALYLCASSLSGRGATGELFFGEGSRLTVL.

This clone came up a few times. The chain links TRBV20-1 to TRBJ1-3, with D unresolved. Trimming cost V 3 bases and J 3 bases, with 9 bases left between them. Per germline, CDR1 DFQATT and CDR2 SNEGSKA (reference sequence). The CDR3 has 13 residues. The CDR3 is CSASSGYGNTIYF. The CDR3 nucleotides are TGCAGTGCTAGTTCCGGGTATGGAAACACCATATATTTT.

This chain uses TRBV7-8 with TRBJ2-1, with 14 bases lining up with TRBD2. With V trimmed by 5 bases and J by 7 bases, 4 bases remained unmatched. The CDR3 length is 15 residues. Looked up from germline, CDR1 is SGHVS and CDR2 is FQNEAQ. CDR3 nucleotide sequence: TGTGCCAGCAGCCCAGGACTAGCGGGAGGAAATGAGCAGTTCTTC. As protein: CASSPGLAGGNEQFF.

This clone was counted a single time. The rearrangement links TRBV7-2 to TRBJ1-1; D ambiguous. V was cut by 1 base and J by 10 bases, with 13 bases left in between. This CDR3 has 13 amino acids. Germline loops: CDR1 SGHTA, CDR2 FQGNSA. Here the CDR3 DNA reads TGTGCCAGCAGCTTAGGGGAATCGGGGAGAGCTTTCTTT. Amino acid sequence: CASSLGESGRAFF.

V usage is TRBV12-3 or TRBV12-4 and J usage is TRBJ1-1; tentatively, D is TRBD1 (5 bases). Trimming removed 6 bases at V and 6 bases at J, with 11 bases between. The CDR3 totals 12 residues. CDR3: CASSRRASEAFF. In nucleotides, the CDR3 is TGTGCCAGCAGCCGCAGGGCCTCTGAAGCTTTCTTT.